What follows are 27 T cell receptor beta chains derived from one specimen sequenced in a study of blood T cell repertoires in COVID-19. The repertoire was sequenced with immunoSEQ multiplex PCR; TCRdb's copy has only in-frame clones and lacks some. The sample carries tens of thousands of clones, about nine tenths recorded once. Specimen: peripheral blood. All receptors come from an older man with active COVID-19.

This clone is labeled large. The V and J genes are TRBV19 and TRBJ2-7, with 7 bases fitting TRBD1. Germline V gives CDR1 LNHDA, CDR2 SQIVND (reference sequence). V was clipped by 2 bases and J by 7 bases; unmatched bases: 2. The CDR3 consists of 12 residues. The CDR3 DNA is TGTGCCAGTAGTATACCAGGGGGTGAGCAGTACTTC. It translates to CASSIPGGEQYF.

The V gene is TRBV7-2, the J gene TRBJ2-1; the D gene is possibly TRBD2 (6 bases). The germline V gene has CDR1 SGHTA and CDR2 FQGNSA. The CDR3 runs to 16 residues. Trimming removed 5 bases at V and 11 bases at J, with 25 bases between. Here the CDR3 DNA reads TGTGCCAGCAGCCCTCCCAATGAAGCGGGTCGGGCCAAGCAGTTCTTC. It codes for CASSPPNEAGRAKQFF.

This clone appeared a few times. The chain recombines TRBV7-2 with TRBJ1-2, with a tentative D call TRBD1 (6 bases). Germline-derived CDR1 and CDR2 are SGHTA and FQGNSA. This CDR3 is built from 13 residues. The V end lost 5 bases, the J end lost 8 bases, and 15 bases lay between the germline ends. For the CDR3, the DNA is TGTGCCAGCAGCGCCTCCCACAGGGACGGCTACACCTTC. It is translated as CASSASHRDGYTF.

V is TRBV27 and J is TRBJ1-2; 8 bases are a match to TRBD1. Germline V gives CDR1 MNHEY, CDR2 SMNVEV (reference sequence). Unmatched junction bases numbered 4, after V lost 0 bases and J lost 7 bases. This CDR3 contains 14 residues. The CDR3: CASSLSNRGSGYTF. The CDR3 region has the DNA TGTGCCAGCAGTTTATCGAACAGGGGGTCTGGCTACACCTTC.

V is TRBV3-1 (or the pseudogene TRBV3-2) and J is TRBJ2-5; D uncertain. Per the germline V gene, CDR1 is LGHDT and CDR2 is YNNKEL (reference sequence). This CDR3 region has 15 residues. V was shortened by 4 bases and J by 1 base, with 13 bases between the two germline ends. The CDR3 DNA follows: TGTGCCAGCAGCCCTCAGTGGCGGATCCAAGAGACCCAGTACTTC. Translated, it gives CASSPQWRIQETQYF.

This clone was detected only once. For the CDR3, the DNA is TGTGCCAGCAGCGTAGCGGTGAGTGGTAACACTGAAGCTTTCTTT. Protein product: CASSVAVSGNTEAFF. The chain carries TRBV9 and TRBJ1-1; D is unresolved. The CDR3 extends over 15 amino acids. CDR1 is SGDLS and CDR2 is YYNGEE in the germline V gene. V shed 0 bases and J shed 2 bases, with 11 bases lying between them.

This clone appeared once. The chain carries TRBV3-1 (or the pseudogene TRBV3-2) and TRBJ2-1; the match to TRBD2 covers 10 bases. The CDR3 totals 16 residues. Per germline, CDR1 LGHDT and CDR2 YNNKEL (reference sequence). The trim removed 3 bases at V and 3 bases at J, leaving 5 bases unmatched. The DNA for the CDR3 is TGTGCCAGCAGCCAGACCGGACTAGCGGACTACAATGAGCAGTTCTTC. Its protein product is CASSQTGLADYNEQFF.

This clone was picked up one time. V gene TRBV7-8 combines with J gene TRBJ2-3; D possibly corresponds to TRBD1 (6 bases). The CDR3 is 13 amino acids. With 6 bases removed from V and 2 bases from J, the gap between germline ends came to 9 bases. Germline values: CDR1 SGHVS, CDR2 FQNEAQ. CDR3 in amino acids: CASRGGTTDTQYF. The DNA for the CDR3 is TGTGCCAGCAGAGGGGGTACCACAGATACGCAGTATTTT.

This CDR3 reads CASSPSGLAGGSGELFF. The CDR3 DNA follows: TGTGCCAGCAGCCCTAGTGGGCTAGCGGGAGGATCCGGGGAGCTGTTTTTT. The J gene is TRBJ2-2, the V gene TRBV7-6; 11 bases map to TRBD2. Germline loops: CDR1 SGHVS, CDR2 FNYEAQ. V was clipped by 5 bases and J by 6 bases; unmatched bases: 11. CDR3 size: 17 residues.

V and J are TRBV5-4 and TRBJ2-5; 9 bases match TRBD2. Germline CDR1 and CDR2: SGHNT and YYREEE (reference sequence). V shed 4 bases, J shed 5 bases, and the junction held 9 bases outside the gene matches. This CDR3 region has 15 residues. The CDR3 protein is CASSVVSGSQETQYF. The CDR3 bases are TGTGCCAGCAGCGTAGTTAGCGGGAGCCAGGAGACCCAGTACTTC.

The V gene is TRBV4-3, the J gene TRBJ2-5; D may be TRBD2 (6 bases). Germline V CDR1 and CDR2: LGHNA, YSLEER. The germline V and J ends were trimmed by 3 bases and 1 base, with 12 bases remaining between them. The length of the CDR3 is 15 residues. CDR3 in DNA: TGCGCCAGCAGCCAGCGCGCCGGGAGCCAAGAGACCCAGTACTTC. The encoded protein is CASSQRAGSQETQYF.

The V gene is TRBV7-9, the J gene TRBJ2-7; TRBD2 might be the D (5 bases). The CDR3 is 13 residues long. Germline V gene lookup returns CDR1 SEHNR and CDR2 FQNEAQ (reference sequence). The V gene lost 4 bases and the J gene lost 3 bases, with 10 bases spanning the gap. The CDR3 bases are TGTGCCAGCAGCTCCCCTAGCAGCTACGAGCAGTACTTC. Translating gives CASSSPSSYEQYF.

The J gene is TRBJ1-1, the V gene TRBV10-2; tentative D call: TRBD1 (5 bases). Looked up from germline, CDR1 is WSHSY and CDR2 is SAAADI. This CDR3 is built from 13 residues. The V gene lost 7 bases and the J gene lost 1 base, with 10 bases spanning the gap. The CDR3 region has the DNA TGCGCCAGCACGGGACTGGAGAACACTGAAGCTTTCTTT. Its protein is CASTGLENTEAFF.

The chain carries TRBV27 and TRBJ2-1, with a tentative D call TRBD1 (5 bases). Per the germline V gene, CDR1 is MNHEY and CDR2 is SMNVEV (reference sequence). The V gene lost 6 bases and the J gene lost 2 bases, with 14 bases spanning the gap. CDR3 length: 15 residues. The CDR3 DNA sequence: TGTGCCAGCAGCGCAACAGGATGGGCCTACAATGAGCAGTTCTTC. The encoded protein is CASSATGWAYNEQFF.

The chain employs TRBV28 and TRBJ2-1, with a tentative D call TRBD2 (7 bases). This CDR3 has 13 amino acids. CDR1 and CDR2 from the germline V gene are MDHEN and SYDVKM. Trimming cost V 8 bases and J 3 bases, with 11 bases left between them. This chain's CDR3 is CASQRGGYNEQFF. The CDR3 DNA reads as TGTGCCAGCCAGAGGGGGGGCTACAATGAGCAGTTCTTC.

This clone came up once. The V and J genes are TRBV19 and TRBJ1-2; D not certain. This CDR3 is built from 14 residues. Deletions cut 3 bases from V and 0 bases from J, with 8 bases between. The germline gives CDR1 LNHDA, CDR2 SQIVND (reference sequence). CDR3 region: CASSILRANYGYTF. CDR3 sequence (DNA): TGTGCCAGTAGTATTCTGAGGGCTAACTATGGCTACACCTTC.

The chain has TRBV19 and TRBJ2-1, with a weak D call TRBD1 (5 bases). The V end lost 10 bases, the J end lost 6 bases, and 16 bases lay between the germline ends. The CDR3 extends over 13 amino acids. The germline gives CDR1 LNHDA, CDR2 SQIVND (reference sequence). CDR3 amino acids: CATQNSRVNEQFF. The DNA for the CDR3 is TGTGCCACCCAAAATTCCAGGGTCAATGAGCAGTTCTTC.

This chain uses TRBV30 with TRBJ1-6, with D tentatively TRBD1 (5 bases). Germline CDR1 GTSNPN, CDR2 SVGIG (reference sequence). The germline V and J ends were trimmed by 2 bases and 7 bases, with 9 bases remaining between them. The CDR3 is 13 residues long. Here the CDR3 reads CAWSKTANSPLHF. For the CDR3, the DNA is TGTGCCTGGAGTAAGACAGCCAATTCACCCCTCCACTTT.

The chain's CDR3 is CASQGQGANTGELFF. Written as DNA, the CDR3 is TGCGCTTCGCAGGGACAGGGGGCGAACACCGGGGAGCTGTTTTTT. V gene TRBV5-1 combines with J gene TRBJ2-2, with TRBD1 matching over 11 bases. The CDR3 loop spans 15 amino acids. Germline CDR1 reads SGHRS; CDR2 reads YFSETQ.

The chain is built from TRBV10-1 and TRBJ1-1, with 8 bases matching TRBD1. Unmatched junction bases numbered 9, after V lost 5 bases and J lost 4 bases. Germline CDR1 WNHNN, CDR2 SYGVQD (reference sequence). The CDR3 contains 15 residues. CDR3 region: CASSRDRGHGTEAFF. CDR3 DNA sequence: TGCGCCAGCAGTAGAGACAGGGGTCATGGCACTGAAGCTTTCTTT.

V and J are TRBV6-5 and TRBJ2-3, with 7 positions matching TRBD2. With V trimmed by 7 bases and J by 3 bases, 7 bases remained unmatched. This CDR3 region has 14 residues. The germline gives CDR1 MNHEY, CDR2 SVGAGI. The CDR3 nucleotides read TGTGCCAGCAAGATCGGACTAGATACAGATACGCAGTATTTT. Residues: CASKIGLDTDTQYF.

This CDR3 reads CASSLGGTPLHF. The CDR3 DNA reads as TGTGCCAGCAGCTTGGGAGGGACACCCCTCCACTTT. This rearrangement joins TRBV5-6 to TRBJ1-6, with D uncertain. The CDR3 loop spans 12 amino acids. CDR1 SGHDT and CDR2 YYEEEE come from the germline V gene. The V and J ends lost 0 bases and 11 bases respectively, with 6 bases between them. Using reference TRBV5-6 and TRBJ1-6 for the parts outside the CDR3, the full variable domain is DAGVTQSPTHLIKTRGQQVTLRCSPKSGHDTVSWYQQALGQGPQFIFQYYEEEERQRGNFPDRFSGHQFPNYSSELNVNALLLGDSALYLCASSLGGTPLHFGNGTRLTVT.

The chain is built from TRBV2 and TRBJ2-4; TRBD2 agrees at 12 bases. Germline loops: CDR1 SNHLY, CDR2 FYNNEI. This CDR3 has 18 amino acids. V lost 4 bases to trimming and J lost 7 bases; unmatched junction nucleotides: 14. The CDR3 sequence: CASSGGLAGLLGGNIQYF. The CDR3 nucleotides are TGTGCCAGCAGTGGGGGACTAGCGGGCCTCCTTGGTGGGAACATTCAGTACTTC. The variable domain in full, with the rest retrieved from reference TRBV2 and TRBJ2-4, is EPEVTQTPSHQVTQMGQEVILRCVPISNHLYFYWYRQILGQKVEFLVSFYNNEISEKSEIFDDQFSVERPDGSNFTLKIRSTKLEDSAMYFCASSGGLAGLLGGNIQYFGAGTRLSVL.

The chain carries TRBV7-6 and TRBJ1-1; TRBD1 is a possible D gene (6 bases). The CDR3 consists of 16 residues. CDR1 is SGHVS and CDR2 is FNYEAQ in the germline V gene. The V end lost 4 bases, the J end lost 5 bases, and 20 bases lay between the germline ends. The CDR3 region is CASSSYQGQGGTEAFF. In DNA form, the CDR3 reads TGTGCCAGCAGCTCGTACCAGGGGCAGGGTGGTACTGAAGCTTTCTTT.

This rearrangement joins TRBV15 to TRBJ2-7; perhaps TRBD1 as D (5 bases). The germline V gene has CDR1 LNHNV and CDR2 YYDKDF (reference sequence). The CDR3 sequence is 15 residues long. The V end lost 3 bases, the J end lost 5 bases, and 17 bases lay between the germline ends. CDR3 protein: CATSSLIGREDEQYF. CDR3 DNA: TGTGCCACCAGCAGCCTCATAGGCAGGGAAGACGAGCAGTACTTC.

This chain connects TRBV18 to TRBJ2-2, with D possibly TRBD2 on 5 matching bases. The germline V and J ends were trimmed by 0 bases and 4 bases, with 12 bases remaining between them. The CDR3 has 16 amino acids. Germline CDR1 KGHSH, CDR2 LQKENI. CDR3 in amino acids: CASSPPMTGGTGELFF. The DNA of the CDR3 is TGTGCCAGCTCACCACCGATGACCGGAGGCACCGGGGAGCTGTTTTTT.

The chain joins TRBV5-5 to TRBJ2-1; 7 positions agree with TRBD2. V was clipped by 6 bases and J by 5 bases; unmatched bases: 14. CDR1 and CDR2 (germline): SGHKS, YYEKEE (reference sequence). The CDR3 has 16 residues. The CDR3 loop is CASISFSGWGNNEQFF. CDR3 nucleotides: TGTGCCAGCATCTCCTTTAGCGGGTGGGGGAACAATGAGCAGTTCTTC.